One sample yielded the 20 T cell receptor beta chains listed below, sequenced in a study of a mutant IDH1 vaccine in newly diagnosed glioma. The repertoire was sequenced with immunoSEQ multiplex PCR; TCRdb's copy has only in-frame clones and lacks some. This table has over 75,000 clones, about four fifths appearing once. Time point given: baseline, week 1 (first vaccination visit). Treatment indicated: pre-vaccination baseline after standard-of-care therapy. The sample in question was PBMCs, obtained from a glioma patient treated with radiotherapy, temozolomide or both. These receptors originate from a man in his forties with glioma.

This CDR3 reads CASSVEETQYF. The CDR3 region has the DNA TGTGCCAGCAGCGTAGAAGAGACCCAGTACTTC. The chain recombines TRBV2 with TRBJ2-5, with no clear D. The CDR3 sequence is 11 residues long. Germline V gene data show CDR1 as SNHLY and CDR2 as FYNNEI. Trimming took 6 bases from V and 3 from J, leaving 5 bases between them.

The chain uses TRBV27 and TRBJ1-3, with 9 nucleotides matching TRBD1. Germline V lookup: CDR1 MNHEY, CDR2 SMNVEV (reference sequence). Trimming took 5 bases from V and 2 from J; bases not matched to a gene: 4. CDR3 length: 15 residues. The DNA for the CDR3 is TGTGCCAGCAGTCTACAGGGGGCAACTGGAAACACCATATATTTT. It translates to CASSLQGATGNTIYF.

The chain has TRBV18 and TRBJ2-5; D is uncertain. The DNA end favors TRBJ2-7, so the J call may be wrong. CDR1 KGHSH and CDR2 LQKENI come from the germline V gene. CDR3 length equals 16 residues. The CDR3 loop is CASSPRHQDVTYEQYF. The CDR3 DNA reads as TGTGCCAGCTCACCGCGACACCAGGACGTTACCTACGAGCAGTACTTC.

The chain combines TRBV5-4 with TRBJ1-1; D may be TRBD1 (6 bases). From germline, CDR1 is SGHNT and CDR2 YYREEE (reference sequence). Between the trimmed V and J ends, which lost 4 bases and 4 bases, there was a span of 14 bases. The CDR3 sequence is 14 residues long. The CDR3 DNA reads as TGTGCCAGCAGCCCTGGGGGCTGGGGCACTGAAGCTTTCTTT. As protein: CASSPGGWGTEAFF. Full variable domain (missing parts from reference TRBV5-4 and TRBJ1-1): ETGVTQSPTHLIKTRGQQVTLRCSSQSGHNTVSWYQQALGQGPQFIFQYYREEENGRGNFPPRFSGLQFPNYSSELNVNALELDDSALYLCASSPGGWGTEAFFGQGTRLTVV.

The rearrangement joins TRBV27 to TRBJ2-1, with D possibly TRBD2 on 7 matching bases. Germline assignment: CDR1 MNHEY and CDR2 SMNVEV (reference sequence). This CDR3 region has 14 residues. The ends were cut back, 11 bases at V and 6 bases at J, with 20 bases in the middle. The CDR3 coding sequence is TGTGCCTCAAGGGGGGGCTCAATCCCCAATGAGCAGTTCTTC. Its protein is CASRGGSIPNEQFF.

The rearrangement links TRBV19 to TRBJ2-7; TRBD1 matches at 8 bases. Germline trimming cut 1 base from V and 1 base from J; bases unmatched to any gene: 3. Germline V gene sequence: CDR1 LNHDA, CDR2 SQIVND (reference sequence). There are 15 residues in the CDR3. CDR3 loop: CASSIGGQGSYEQYF. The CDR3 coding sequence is TGTGCCAGTAGTATAGGAGGACAGGGTTCCTACGAGCAGTACTTC.

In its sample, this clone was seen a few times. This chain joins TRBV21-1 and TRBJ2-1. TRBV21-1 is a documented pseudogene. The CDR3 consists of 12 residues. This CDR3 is CASSGFGGEQFF. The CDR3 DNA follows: TGTGCCAGCAGCGGATTTGGGGGTGAGCAGTTCTTC.

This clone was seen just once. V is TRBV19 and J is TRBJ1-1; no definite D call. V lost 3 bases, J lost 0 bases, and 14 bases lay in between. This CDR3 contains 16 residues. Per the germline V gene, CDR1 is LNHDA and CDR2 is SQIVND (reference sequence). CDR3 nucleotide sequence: TGTGCCAGTAGTATGGGAAGGGCTATACTGAACACTGAAGCTTTCTTT. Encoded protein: CASSMGRAILNTEAFF.

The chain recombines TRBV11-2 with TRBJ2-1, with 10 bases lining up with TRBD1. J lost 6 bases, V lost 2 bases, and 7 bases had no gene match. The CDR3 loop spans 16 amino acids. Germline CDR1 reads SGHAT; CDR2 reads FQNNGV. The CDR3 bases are TGTGCCAGCAGCTTAAGGGAGGGGACAGGGGTCAATGAGCAGTTCTTC. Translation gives CASSLREGTGVNEQFF.

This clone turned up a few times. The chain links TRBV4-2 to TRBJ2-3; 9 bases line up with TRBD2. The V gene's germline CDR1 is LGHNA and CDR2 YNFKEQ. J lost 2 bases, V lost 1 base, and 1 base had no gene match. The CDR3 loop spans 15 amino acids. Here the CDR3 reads CASSQGGGVTDTQYF. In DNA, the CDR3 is TGTGCCAGCAGCCAAGGCGGGGGGGTCACAGATACGCAGTATTTT.

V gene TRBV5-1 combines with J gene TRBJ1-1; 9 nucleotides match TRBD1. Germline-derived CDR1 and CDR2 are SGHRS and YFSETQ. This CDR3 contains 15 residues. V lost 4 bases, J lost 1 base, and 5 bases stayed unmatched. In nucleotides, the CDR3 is TGCGCCAGCAGCCCGACAGGGGGTACGAACACTGAAGCTTTCTTT. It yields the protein CASSPTGGTNTEAFF.

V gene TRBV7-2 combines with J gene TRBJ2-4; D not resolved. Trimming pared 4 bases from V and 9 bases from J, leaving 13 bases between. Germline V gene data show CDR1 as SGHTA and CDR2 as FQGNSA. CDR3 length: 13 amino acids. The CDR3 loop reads CASSSTLSGIQYF. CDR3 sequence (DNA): TGTGCCAGCAGCTCGACGCTCTCGGGCATTCAGTACTTC. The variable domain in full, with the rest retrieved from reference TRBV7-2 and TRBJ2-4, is GAGVSQSPSNKVTEKGKDVELRCDPISGHTALYWYRQSLGQGLEFLIYFQGNSAPDKSGLPSDRFSAERTGGSVSTLTIQRTQQEDSAVYLCASSSTLSGIQYFGAGTRLSVL.

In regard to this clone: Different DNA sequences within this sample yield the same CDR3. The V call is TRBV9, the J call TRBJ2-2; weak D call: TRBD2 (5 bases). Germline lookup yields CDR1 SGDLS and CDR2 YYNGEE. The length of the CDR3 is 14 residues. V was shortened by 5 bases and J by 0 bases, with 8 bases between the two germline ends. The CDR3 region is CASRRDTNTGELFF. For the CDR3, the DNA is TGTGCCAGCAGACGGGATACGAACACCGGGGAGCTGTTTTTT. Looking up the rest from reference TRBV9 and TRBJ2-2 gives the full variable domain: DSGVTQTPKHLITATGQRVTLRCSPRSGDLSVYWYQQSLDQGLQFLIQYYNGEERAKGNILERFSAQQFPDLHSELNLSSLELGDSALYFCASRRDTNTGELFFGEGSRLTVL.

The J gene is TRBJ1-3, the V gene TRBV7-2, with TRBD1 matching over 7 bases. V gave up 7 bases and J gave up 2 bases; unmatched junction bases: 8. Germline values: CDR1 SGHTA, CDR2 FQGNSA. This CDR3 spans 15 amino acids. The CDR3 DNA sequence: TGTGCCAGCACTTTCCGAACAGGGGCTGGAAACACCATATATTTT. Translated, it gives CASTFRTGAGNTIYF.

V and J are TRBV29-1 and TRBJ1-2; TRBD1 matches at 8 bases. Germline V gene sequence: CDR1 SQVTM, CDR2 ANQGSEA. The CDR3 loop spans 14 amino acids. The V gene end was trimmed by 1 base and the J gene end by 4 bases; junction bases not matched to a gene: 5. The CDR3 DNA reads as TGCAGCGTTGAAGTTAGAGACAGGGGCTATGGCTACACCTTC. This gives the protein CSVEVRDRGYGYTF.

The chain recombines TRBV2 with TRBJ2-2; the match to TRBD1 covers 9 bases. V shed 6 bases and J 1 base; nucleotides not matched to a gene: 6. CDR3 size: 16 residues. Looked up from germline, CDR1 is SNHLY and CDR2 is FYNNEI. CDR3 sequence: CASSPPGQGNTGELFF. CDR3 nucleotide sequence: TGTGCCAGCAGCCCCCCGGGACAGGGGAACACCGGGGAGCTGTTTTTT.

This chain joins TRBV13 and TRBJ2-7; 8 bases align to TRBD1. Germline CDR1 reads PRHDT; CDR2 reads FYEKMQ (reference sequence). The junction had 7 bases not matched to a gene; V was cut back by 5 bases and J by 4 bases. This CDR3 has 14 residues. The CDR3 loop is CASSGPTGGYEQYF. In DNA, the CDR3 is TGTGCCAGCAGCGGACCTACAGGGGGTTACGAGCAGTACTTC.

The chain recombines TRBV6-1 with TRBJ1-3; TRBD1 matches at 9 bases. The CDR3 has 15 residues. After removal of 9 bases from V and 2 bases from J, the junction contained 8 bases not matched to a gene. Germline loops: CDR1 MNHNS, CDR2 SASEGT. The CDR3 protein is CASEGGQGPGNTIYF. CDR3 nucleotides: TGTGCCAGTGAGGGGGGACAGGGACCTGGAAACACCATATATTTT.

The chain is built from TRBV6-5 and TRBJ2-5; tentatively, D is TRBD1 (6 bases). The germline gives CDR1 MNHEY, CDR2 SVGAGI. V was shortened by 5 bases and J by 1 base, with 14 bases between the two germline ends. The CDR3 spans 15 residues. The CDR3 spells CASSTWTAGQETQYF. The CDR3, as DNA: TGTGCCAGCAGTACCTGGACAGCAGGCCAAGAGACCCAGTACTTC.

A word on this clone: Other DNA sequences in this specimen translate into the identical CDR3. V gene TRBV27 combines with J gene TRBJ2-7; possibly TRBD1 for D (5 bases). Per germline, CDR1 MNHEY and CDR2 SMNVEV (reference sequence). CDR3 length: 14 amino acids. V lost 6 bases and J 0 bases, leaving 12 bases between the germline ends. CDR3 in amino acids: CASRPGQVSYEQYF. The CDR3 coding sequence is TGTGCCAGCAGACCCGGACAAGTCTCCTACGAGCAGTACTTC.